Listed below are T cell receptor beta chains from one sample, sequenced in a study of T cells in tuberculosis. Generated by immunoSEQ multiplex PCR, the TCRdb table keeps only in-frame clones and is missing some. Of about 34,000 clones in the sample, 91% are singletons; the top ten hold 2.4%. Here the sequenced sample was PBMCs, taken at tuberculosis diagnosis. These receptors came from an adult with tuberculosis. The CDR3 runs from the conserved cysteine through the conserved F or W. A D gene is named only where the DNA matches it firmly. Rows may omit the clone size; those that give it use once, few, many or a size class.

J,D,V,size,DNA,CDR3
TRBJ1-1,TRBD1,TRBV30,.,TGTGCCGGCAACAGGGGTAGAGGATTCGGGGCTTTCTTT,CAGNRGRGFGAFF
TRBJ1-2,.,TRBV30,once,TGTGCCTGGATAGCGGGTCCCCTTGAGGGTGGCTACACCTTC,CAWIAGPLEGGYTF
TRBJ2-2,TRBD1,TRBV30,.,TGTGCCTGGAGTGTAGGGGACAGGAACACCGGGGAGCTGTTTTTT,CAWSVGDRNTGELFF
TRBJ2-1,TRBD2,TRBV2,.,TGTGCCAGCAGGGCCGGGACTAGCGACCACAATGAGCAGTTCTTC,CASRAGTSDHNEQFF
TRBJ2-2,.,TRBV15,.,TGTGCCACCAGCAGAGATCAAGGGGCTGCCGGGGAGCTGTTTTTT,CATSRDQGAAGELFF
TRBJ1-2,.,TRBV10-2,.,TGCGCCAGCAGAGACAGGTTTAACTATGGCTACACCTTC,CASRDRFNYGYTF
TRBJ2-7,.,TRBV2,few,TGTGCCATCGAACAGGGGGGGGCCTACGAGCAGTACTTC,CAIEQGGAYEQYF
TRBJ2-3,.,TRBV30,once,TGTGCCTGGAGCCCGGGGGTTGCCGTTAGCACAGATACGCAGTATTTT,CAWSPGVAVSTDTQYF
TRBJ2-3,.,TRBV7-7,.,TGTGCCAGCAGCTTAGGTGTCGGGGGAATCACAGATACGCAGTATTTT,CASSLGVGGITDTQYF
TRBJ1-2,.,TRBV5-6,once,TGTGCCAGCAGCTTGGACACCGCTAACTATGGCTACACCTTC,CASSLDTANYGYTF
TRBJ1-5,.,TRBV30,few,TGTGCCTGGAGTCGAGGGGGGGATCCCTATCAGCCCCAGCATTTT,CAWSRGGDPYQPQHF
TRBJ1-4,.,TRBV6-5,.,TGTGCCAGCAGTTACTCAGGGACTCTCACTCCCAAACTGTTTTTT,CASSYSGTLTPKLFF
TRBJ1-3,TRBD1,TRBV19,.,TGTGCCTCGACCCGGACAAGGGGGCCCGGAAACACCATATATTTT,CASTRTRGPGNTIYF
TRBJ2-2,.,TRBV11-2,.,TGTGCCAGCAGCTTATTCGTCGCGGAAGAGCTGTTTTTT,CASSLFVAEELFF
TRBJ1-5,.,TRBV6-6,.,TGTGCCAGCAGTTACCGTCGGGGAAATAGCAATCAGCCCCAGCATTTT,CASSYRRGNSNQPQHF
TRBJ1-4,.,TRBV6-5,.,TGTGCCAGCAGTTACGGCACCCCAACTAATGAAAAACTGTTTTTT,CASSYGTPTNEKLFF
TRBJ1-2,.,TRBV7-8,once,TGTGCCAGCAGCTTAGCCACAGGGAGAGGGTATGGCTACACCTTC,CASSLATGRGYGYTF
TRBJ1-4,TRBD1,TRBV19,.,TGTGCCAGTAGCGGAACAGGGGGCGCAGGTGAAAAACTGTTTTTT,CASSGTGGAGEKLFF
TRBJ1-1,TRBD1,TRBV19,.,TGTGCCAGTAGGGGTCCCCCGACAGGGGGCCGAATGATAACTGAAGCTTTCTTT,CASRGPPTGGRMITEAFF
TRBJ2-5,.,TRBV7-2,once,TGTGCCAGCAGCTTTCAGGGGGGCAGCGAGACCCAGTACTTC,CASSFQGGSETQYF
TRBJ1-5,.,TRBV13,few,TGTGCCAGCAGCCACCGGGATTCAAAGGGGCCCCAGCATTTT,CASSHRDSKGPQHF
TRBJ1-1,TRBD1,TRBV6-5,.,TGTGCCAGCAGTTACTCGACAGGGAGGAGGGGCACTGAAGCTTTCTTT,CASSYSTGRRGTEAFF
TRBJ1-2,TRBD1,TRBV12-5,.,TGTGCTAGTGGTTTGGTGGGAAACAGGGGGAACTATGGCTACACCTTC,CASGLVGNRGNYGYTF
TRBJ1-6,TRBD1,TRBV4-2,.,TGTGCCAGCAGCCAAGCGGGACAGGGATATTCACCCCTCCACTTT,CASSQAGQGYSPLHF
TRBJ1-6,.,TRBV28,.,TGTGCCAGCAGTGGCCCTTATTCACCCCTCCACTTT,CASSGPYSPLHF
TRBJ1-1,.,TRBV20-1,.,TGCAGTGGTAATCTGAACACTGAAGCTTTCTTT,CSGNLNTEAFF
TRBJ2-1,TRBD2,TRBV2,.,TGTGCCAGCAGCCTAACTAGCGGGGGGCCGTACAATGAGCAGTTCTTC,CASSLTSGGPYNEQFF
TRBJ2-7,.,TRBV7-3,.,TGTGCCAGCAGCTTTGACAACTCCTACGAGCAGTACTTC,CASSFDNSYEQYF
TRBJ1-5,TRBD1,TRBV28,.,TGTGCCAGCAGTCTAGGGACAGGGGAGAATCAGCCCCAGCATTTT,CASSLGTGENQPQHF
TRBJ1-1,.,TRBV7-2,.,TGTGCCACCGGAGCATCTAGGAACACTGAAGCTTTCTTT,CATGASRNTEAFF
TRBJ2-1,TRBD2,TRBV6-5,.,TGTGCCAGCAGCGGTGGACTAGCGGGGCCTGAGCAGTTCTTC,CASSGGLAGPEQFF
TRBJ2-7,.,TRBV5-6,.,TGTGCCAGCAGCTTGGGACAGAAGACCTCCTACGAGCAGTACTTC,CASSLGQKTSYEQYF
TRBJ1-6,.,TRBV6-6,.,TGTGCCGTCCGGAGGGGCAGCCCTAATTCACCCCTCCACTTT,CAVRRGSPNSPLHF
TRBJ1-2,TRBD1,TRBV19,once,TGTGCCACCGCGGGACAGGGGAGCGGCGTCTATGGCTACACCTTC,CATAGQGSGVYGYTF
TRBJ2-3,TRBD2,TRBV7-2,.,TGTGCCAGCAGCTATCTAGCGGGGGGAACCACAGATACGCAGTATTTT,CASSYLAGGTTDTQYF
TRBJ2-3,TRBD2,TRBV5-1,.,TGCGCCAGCTTCATCACTAGCGGGGGGCAAGATACGCAGTATTTT,CASFITSGGQDTQYF
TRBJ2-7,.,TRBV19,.,TGTGCCAGTAGAACCGGGACTCAGTCGCACGAGCAGTACTTC,CASRTGTQSHEQYF
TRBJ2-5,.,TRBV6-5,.,TGTGCCAGCAGTTACTCAGGGGCCCTCCAAGAGACCCAGTACTTC,CASSYSGALQETQYF
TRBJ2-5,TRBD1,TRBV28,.,TGTGCCAGCAGTCTTGGACAGGGGGGGTCTATTAGGAAAGAGACCCAGTACTTC,CASSLGQGGSIRKETQYF
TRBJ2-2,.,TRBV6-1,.,TGTGCCAGCAGTGGATACGGACGGGGGTCCGGGGAGCTGTTTTTT,CASSGYGRGSGELFF
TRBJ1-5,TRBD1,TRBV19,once,TGTGCCAGTAGGGGGACAGGAGGGAATCAGCCCCAGCATTTT,CASRGTGGNQPQHF
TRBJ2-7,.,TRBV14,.,TGTGCCAGCGGAAAGGAGACCTACGAGCAGTACTTC,CASGKETYEQYF